The entry below describes one T cell receptor (beta chain). CDR1 and CDR2 from the germline V gene are SGHTA and FQGNSA. This CDR3 comprises 13 residues. V shed 3 bases and J shed 5 bases, with 10 bases lying between them. Data came from immunoSEQ multiplex PCR; TCRdb stores just in-frame clones and leaves some out. The sample comprises roughly 70,000 clones, about 83% of which are singletons, and approximately 0.68% rests with the top ten. The data derive from a study of OX40 agonist ivuxolimab in advanced cancers. At cycle 4 day 1, cycle 7 day 1, and baseline, blood was sampled. Sequencing used CD4+ or CD8+ T cells sorted from blood, obtained in a trial of the OX40 agonist ivuxolimab. This chain links TRBV7-2 with TRBJ1-1, with D maybe TRBD1 (5 bases). This sequence originates from an adult with an advanced solid tumor such as melanoma, head and neck, liver or kidney cancer. The CDR3 sequence: CASSLTEITEAFF. CDR3 DNA: TGTGCCAGCAGCTTGACAGAGATAACTGAAGCTTTCTTT.